Listed below are T cell receptor beta chains from one sample, sequenced in a study of Graves' ophthalmopathy and Graves' hyperthyroidism. Using its own MiXCR run on the multiplex PCR reads, TCRdb lists one record per CDR3 protein. The sample lists about 410,000 distinct CDR3 sequences; around 19% were seen once. What was sequenced was peripheral blood. The receptor set was obtained from a woman in her late teens or twenties with Graves' ophthalmopathy. The CDR3 runs from the conserved cysteine through the conserved F or W. D genes are given only for firm matches. A clone size is listed for some rows: how often the clone was seen (once, few, many), or a class if it is expanded.

clone size: many; D gene: TRBD1; J gene: TRBJ1-5; V gene: TRBV18; CDR3 DNA: TGTGCCAGCTCTCCCGGGACAGGGGGCTATCAGCCCCAGCATTTT; CDR3 protein: CASSPGTGGYQPQHF
clone size: .; D gene: .; J gene: TRBJ2-2; V gene: TRBV6-5; CDR3 DNA: TGTGCCAGCAGTTCTCAGGAGGCCGGGGAGCTGTTTTTT; CDR3 protein: CASSSQEAGELFF
clone size: many; D gene: .; J gene: TRBJ2-6; V gene: TRBV18; CDR3 DNA: TGTGCCAGCTCACCAAGACGGCCTAACTCTGGGGCCAACGTCCTGACTTTC; CDR3 protein: CASSPRRPNSGANVLTF
clone size: .; D gene: .; J gene: TRBJ1-5; V gene: TRBV12-3/TRBV12-4; CDR3 DNA: TGTGCCAGCAGCAGTGGGACAAACACTAATCAGCCCCAGCATTTT; CDR3 protein: CASSSGTNTNQPQHF
clone size: many; D gene: .; J gene: TRBJ1-5; V gene: TRBV28; CDR3 DNA: TGTGCCATCCGGTCGTCTAATCAGCCCCAGCATTTT; CDR3 protein: CAIRSSNQPQHF
clone size: many; D gene: .; J gene: TRBJ1-2; V gene: TRBV30; CDR3 DNA: TGTGCCTGGAGTCAGGCGGAGGGCTACACCTTC; CDR3 protein: CAWSQAEGYTF
clone size: many; D gene: TRBD1; J gene: TRBJ1-1; V gene: TRBV5-1; CDR3 DNA: TGCGCCAGCAGCTGGACAGGGGGGGCGGCTGAAGCTTTCTTT; CDR3 protein: CASSWTGGAAEAFF
clone size: many; D gene: .; J gene: TRBJ1-3; V gene: TRBV11-2; CDR3 DNA: TGTGCCAGCAGTTTTCAAAGGGGCTTAGACGGAAACACCATATATTTT; CDR3 protein: CASSFQRGLDGNTIYF
clone size: many; D gene: .; J gene: TRBJ2-5; V gene: TRBV27; CDR3 DNA: TGTGCCAGCAGTCTAAAACAGGGTCCCCAGGAGACCCAGTACTTC; CDR3 protein: CASSLKQGPQETQYF
clone size: many; D gene: TRBD2; J gene: TRBJ2-7; V gene: TRBV11-2; CDR3 DNA: TGTGCCAGCAGCTTAGTCGGCGGGAGGAGCTCCTACGAGCAGTACTTC; CDR3 protein: CASSLVGGRSSYEQYF
clone size: many; D gene: .; J gene: TRBJ2-3; V gene: TRBV7-2; CDR3 DNA: TGTGCCAGCAGCCTAGGGGTGGGAGATACGCAGTATTTT; CDR3 protein: CASSLGVGDTQYF
clone size: many; D gene: .; J gene: TRBJ1-5; V gene: TRBV4-1; CDR3 DNA: TGCGCCAGCAGCCAAATCCCGAGGGGCGCGGACAATCAGCCCCAGCATTTT; CDR3 protein: CASSQIPRGADNQPQHF